This TCR beta chain was observed in a study of cytomegalovirus exposure and HLA in healthy donors. Points on this clone: The junction does not match germline at one end; this may be a read error.

PCR primers comprised 60 Vbeta and 13 Jbeta primers. Using immunoSEQ multiplex PCR, the repertoire was profiled, and TCRdb retains in-frame clones only, with some absent. Among 150,000 to 170,000 clones listed, about 76% were seen once. Germline CDR1 is SEHNR and CDR2 is FQNEAQ (reference sequence). This CDR3 comprises 16 residues. The sample was PBMCs. V is TRBV7-9 and J is TRBJ1-2; no definite D call. This TCR came from a man aged 25 to 40 in good health and CMV-seropositive. CDR3 DNA sequence: TGTTCCAGCAGCCGTAATAAGGTACGGCCTGAGGATGGCTACACCTTC. Its protein product is CSSSRNKVRPEDGYTF. Combining the CDR3 with reference TRBV7-9 and TRBJ1-2 gives the whole variable domain DTGVSQNPRHKITKRGQNVTFRCDPISEHNRLYWYRQTLGQGPEFLTYFQNEAQLEKSRLLSDRFSAERPKGSFSTLEIQRTEQGDSAMYLCSSSRNKVRPEDGYTFGSGTRLTVV.